This T cell receptor beta chain was obtained from a study of T cells in Graves' hyperthyroidism and ophthalmopathy. As concerns this clonotype: This could be a read error, since a much larger clone is one nucleotide away.

Uncontrolled infection, other autoimmune disease, pregnancy or lactation excluded patients. The authors obtained PBMCs from 10 ml of fresh peripheral blood. The TCR beta CDR3 regions underwent amplification using RNA transcripts as the source. Using the HTBI primer set, a first-round RT-PCR was run on the TCR CDR3. TCRdb re-derived calls from the multiplex PCR reads in MiXCR, one entry per CDR3 protein. The sample holds roughly 400,000 distinct CDR3 sequences, just under 25% seen once. Germline CDR1 and CDR2: SNHLY and FYNNEI. The CDR3 runs to 15 residues. Sequencing used blood. This sequence was found in a man in his forties or fifties with Graves' hyperthyroidism. The chain employs TRBV2 and TRBJ1-6; D is possibly TRBD1 (6 bases). The CDR3 DNA reads as TGTGCCAGCAGTGAAGCGGCAGGGGACAATTCACCCCTCTACTTT. Translating gives CASSEAAGDNSPLYF.